Each of the 28 T cell receptor beta chains below was sequenced from the same sample in a study of Graves' ophthalmopathy and Graves' hyperthyroidism. Amplification of TCR beta CDR3 regions used RNA transcripts. Amplification began with first-round RT-PCR using HTBI primers, then second-round multiplex PCR was performed. MiXCR, run by TCRdb on the multiplex PCR reads, gives a single entry per CDR3 protein. Of approximately 700,000 distinct CDR3 sequences listed, 40% were seen once; the top ten hold less than 55%. The sample consisted of peripheral blood. These receptors were obtained from an adult man with Graves' ophthalmopathy.

The chain uses TRBV7-3 and TRBJ1-2; TRBD1 matches at 9 bases. There are 14 residues in the CDR3. Germline-derived CDR1 and CDR2 are SGHTA and FQGTGA. J was trimmed by 6 bases and V by 5 bases; bases with no gene match: 7. Here the CDR3 reads CASSPGQGGNGYTF. In DNA form, the CDR3 reads TGTGCCAGCAGCCCGGGACAGGGCGGGAATGGCTACACCTTC.

The rearrangement uses TRBV29-1 and TRBJ2-7; TRBD2 is a possible D gene (5 bases). The end of the DNA is better explained by TRBJ2-1, so the J call may be wrong. CDR1 is SQVTM, CDR2 ANQGSEA, per germline. The CDR3 consists of 13 residues. The CDR3 region is CSVEGGQYNEQFF. The CDR3, as DNA: TGCAGCGTTGAAGGCGGGCAGTACAATGAGCAGTTCTTC.

This clonotype was seen repeatedly, ten times or more. The chain has TRBV12-3 or TRBV12-4 and TRBJ1-1; 7 bases match TRBD1. This CDR3 region has 12 residues. V shed 7 bases and J 4 bases; nucleotides not matched to a gene: 3. The CDR3 loop reads CASNQGGTEAFF. DNA of the CDR3: TGTGCCAGCAACCAGGGGGGCACTGAAGCTTTCTTT.

This clonotype was recorded only once. The chain employs TRBV25-1 and TRBJ2-7, with 7 positions matching TRBD1. The J segment lost 2 bases and the V segment lost 6 bases, leaving 4 bases of the junction unmatched. CDR1 is MGHDK and CDR2 is SYGVNS in the germline V gene. This CDR3 spans 13 amino acids. CDR3 sequence: CASRTGQPYEQYF. CDR3 coding DNA: TGTGCCAGCAGGACAGGGCAGCCCTACGAGCAGTACTTC.

Turning to this clonotype: One end of the junction fails to match germline, which may point to a read error. V and J are TRBV10-2 and TRBJ2-5; TRBD2 matches at 12 bases. CDR1 and CDR2 (germline): WSHSY, SAAADI. This CDR3 is 15 amino acids long. This CDR3 is CASSEELLAGGTQYF. The CDR3 region has the DNA TGTGCCAGCAGTGAAGAATTACTAGCGGGAGGGACCCAGTACTTC.

This clonotype was counted between two and nine times. The gene calls are TRBV20-1 and TRBJ1-4; 10 bases match TRBD1. This CDR3 is 13 amino acids long. CDR1 is DFQATT, CDR2 SNEGSKA, per germline (reference sequence). The V segment lost 7 bases and the J segment 3 bases; nucleotides outside the gene matches: 2. CDR3 in amino acids: CSGQGAANEKLFF. The CDR3 DNA follows: TGCAGTGGACAGGGGGCAGCTAATGAAAAACTGTTTTTT.

In this sample, this clonotype turned up a few times. V usage is TRBV5-6 and J usage is TRBJ1-2; the D gene is possibly TRBD1 (5 bases). The germline gives CDR1 SGHDT, CDR2 YYEEEE. This CDR3 is built from 14 residues. Trimming took off 5 bases at V and 2 bases at J, with 13 bases between the two ends. CDR3 DNA sequence: TGTGCCAGCAGGATTGGGGGAGGGAACTATGGCTACACCTTC. The encoded protein is CASRIGGGNYGYTF.

There are many counts of this clonotype. This chain connects TRBV2 to TRBJ1-2, with D tentatively TRBD1 (6 bases). The CDR3 has 13 amino acids. Germline CDR1 is SNHLY and CDR2 is FYNNEI. V gave up 6 bases and J gave up 2 bases, with 10 bases separating them. The CDR3 loop reads CASRHDRNYGYTF. CDR3 sequence (DNA): TGTGCCAGCAGACACGACAGGAACTATGGCTACACCTTC.

This clonotype was observed once. The chain has TRBV10-3 and TRBJ1-4; no clear D. The V end was cut by 0 bases, the J end by 16 bases, with 12 bases between. Germline loops: CDR1 ENHRY, CDR2 SYGVKD. The CDR3 consists of 12 residues. CDR3 sequence reads: CAISESAGMRFF. CDR3 sequence (DNA): TGTGCCATCAGTGAGTCCGCGGGGATGCGGTTTTTT.

This clonotype appeared many times. V usage is TRBV28 and J usage is TRBJ1-1; no clear D gene. The V gene's germline CDR1 is MDHEN and CDR2 SYDVKM. The CDR3 runs to 13 residues. The V and J ends lost 7 bases and 3 bases respectively, with 12 bases between them. The DNA of the CDR3 is TGTGCCAGCATGCGGGGTGGGGACACTGAAGCTTTCTTT. Its protein product is CASMRGGDTEAFF.

V is TRBV25-1 and J is TRBJ1-6; weak D call: TRBD1 (5 bases). Germline CDR1 is MGHDK and CDR2 is SYGVNS. The CDR3 length is 12 residues. Trimming shortened V by 5 bases and J by 19 bases, and 18 bases separated the two germline ends. The CDR3 loop is CASSFPGTRGHF. In DNA, the CDR3 is TGTGCCAGCAGTTTCCCCGGGACGAGAGGACACTTT.

A word on this clonotype: Since a much larger clone is just one base distant, this may be a read error. The chain recombines TRBV7-9 with TRBJ1-1, with D perhaps TRBD1 (6 bases). V dropped 5 bases and J dropped 4 bases, with 11 bases sitting between them. CDR3 length: 13 residues. CDR1 is SEHNR and CDR2 is FQNEAQ in the germline V gene (reference sequence). DNA of the CDR3: TGTGCCAGCAGCCAAGGGGGGGCCACTGAAGCTTTCTTT. This codes for CASSQGGATEAFF.

The rearrangement joins TRBV10-3 to TRBJ2-2; no definite D call. With 10 bases removed from V and 2 bases from J, the gap between germline ends came to 11 bases. Looked up from germline, CDR1 is ENHRY and CDR2 is SYGVKD. The CDR3 covers 13 residues. CDR3 bases: TGTGCCAGCAAGGATAGAAACACCGGGGAGCTGTTTTTT. Protein product: CASKDRNTGELFF.

The chain carries TRBV29-1 and TRBJ2-2; the D gene is possibly TRBD2 (7 bases). Trimming took off 5 bases at V and 4 bases at J, with 20 bases between the two ends. The germline V gene has CDR1 SQVTM and CDR2 ANQGSEA. The CDR3 runs 16 residues. The CDR3, as DNA: TGCAGCGTTAAAGGGGGGGCGGACCTCGGCACCGGGGAGCTGTTTTTT. Its translation: CSVKGGADLGTGELFF.

The chain recombines TRBV6-6 with TRBJ2-7; TRBD2 agrees at 7 bases. This CDR3 is 16 amino acids long. Looked up from germline, CDR1 is MNHNY and CDR2 is SVGAGI (reference sequence). The V segment lost 0 bases and the J segment 0 bases; nucleotides outside the gene matches: 5. DNA for the CDR3: TGTGCCAGCAGTTACTCGATTCGGGGGGTCTCCTACGAGCAGTACTTC. Protein: CASSYSIRGVSYEQYF.

J is TRBJ2-3 and V is TRBV7-3, with 8 bases fitting TRBD2. V lost 2 bases and J lost 2; bases outside the gene matches: 9. CDR3 length: 17 residues. CDR1 and CDR2 (germline): SGHTA, FQGTGA. The CDR3 DNA is TGTGCCAGCAGCTTAGGGCTGGCGGGGGGCTCCACAGATACGCAGTATTTT. Protein product: CASSLGLAGGSTDTQYF.

The chain is built from TRBV5-6 and TRBJ1-6, with unresolved D. The CDR3 loop spans 16 amino acids. The ends were cut back, 3 bases at V and 1 base at J, with 11 bases in the middle. CDR1 and CDR2 (germline): SGHDT, YYEEEE. The CDR3 sequence: CASSWAEGSYNSPLHF. The CDR3 DNA is TGTGCCAGCAGCTGGGCCGAAGGGTCCTATAATTCACCCCTCCACTTT.

Remarks on this clonotype: It may be a read error: a sequence one base away is much more abundant. The rearrangement joins TRBV11-1 to TRBJ1-2; D gene unclear. Germline CDR1 and CDR2: SGHAT and FQDESV (reference sequence). The CDR3 loop spans 13 amino acids. The CDR3 DNA sequence: TGTGCCAGCAGCTTAGCATTCGGCTATGACTACACCTTC. It encodes CASSLAFGYDYTF.

The rearrangement uses TRBV7-9 and TRBJ1-5; the D gene is possibly TRBD1 (6 bases). This CDR3 contains 16 residues. V was pared by 9 bases and J by 1 base, with 19 bases between. Germline V gene sequence: CDR1 SEHNR, CDR2 FQNEAQ (reference sequence). The CDR3 DNA is TGTGCCAGTAGTACCAAAGGGGGGAGAAGCAATCAGCCCCAGCATTTT. This translates into CASSTKGGRSNQPQHF.

This clonotype was found once. The chain joins TRBV2 to TRBJ1-2; 10 nucleotides align to TRBD1. Germline CDR1 is SNHLY and CDR2 is FYNNEI. The CDR3 has 14 amino acids. Trimming took 3 bases from V and 6 from J; bases not matched to a gene: 4. CDR3 protein: CASSDMGTGDGYTF. For the CDR3, the DNA is TGTGCCAGCAGTGATATGGGGACAGGGGATGGCTACACCTTC.

This clonotype turned up a few times. The CDR3 here is CASSSNYGTARYSYEQYF. CDR3 DNA sequence: TGTGCCAGCAGCAGCAATTACGGGACGGCTAGGTACTCCTACGAGCAGTACTTC. The chain uses TRBV7-9 and TRBJ2-7, with D perhaps TRBD1 or TRBD2 (5 bases each). This CDR3 spans 18 amino acids. Trimming left V 5 bases short and J 0 bases short, with 23 bases between. Germline CDR1 SEHNR, CDR2 FQNEAQ (reference sequence).

J is TRBJ2-7 and V is TRBV19; 7 bases line up with TRBD1. V shed 5 bases and J 3 bases; nucleotides not matched to a gene: 7. The CDR3 runs 14 residues. The germline V gene encodes CDR1 LNHDA and CDR2 SQIVND (reference sequence). The CDR3 sequence: CASSRGTEDYEQYF. DNA of the CDR3: TGTGCCAGTAGTCGAGGGACAGAAGACTACGAGCAGTACTTC. Full variable domain (remainder filled in from reference TRBV19 and TRBJ2-7): DGGITQSPKYLFRKEGQNVTLSCEQNLNHDAMYWYRQDPGQGLRLIYYSQIVNDFQKGDIAEGYSVSREKKESFPLTVTSAQKNPTAFYLCASSRGTEDYEQYFGPGTRLTVT.

This chain uses TRBV2 with TRBJ1-1; D is uncertain. From germline, CDR1 is SNHLY and CDR2 FYNNEI. The CDR3 consists of 13 residues. Trimming removed 5 bases at V and 6 bases at J, with 13 bases between. The CDR3 DNA reads TGTGCCAGCAGTTCGAACGGCAAGGCTGAAGCTTTCTTT. It codes for CASSSNGKAEAFF.

The rearrangement joins TRBV10-3 to TRBJ1-1; D perhaps matches TRBD1 (5 bases). V lost 10 bases to trimming and J lost 1 base, with 19 bases between them. From germline, CDR1 is ENHRY and CDR2 SYGVKD. The CDR3 loop spans 15 amino acids. CDR3 nucleotide sequence: TGTGCCAGCACCCAGTCCGGGGCCGGGAACACTGAAGCTTTCTTT. Its translation is CASTQSGAGNTEAFF.

V is TRBV12-3 or TRBV12-4 and J is TRBJ1-3; D is unclear. The V gene lost 3 bases and the J gene lost 0 bases, with 12 bases spanning the gap. The CDR3 is 16 amino acids. CDR3 sequence: CASSLFGRGSGNTIYF. CDR3 bases: TGTGCCAGCAGTTTGTTTGGCAGAGGCTCTGGAAACACCATATATTTT.

The gene calls are TRBV7-3 and TRBJ2-6, with TRBD2 matching over 14 bases. CDR3 size: 22 residues. Germline lookup yields CDR1 SGHTA and CDR2 FQGTGA. Trimming at V came to 3 bases and at J to 2 bases, leaving 15 bases not matched to a gene. CDR3 loop: CASSFYPGLAGDTAPGANVLTF. The CDR3 DNA reads as TGTGCCAGCAGCTTTTATCCGGGACTAGCGGGAGATACAGCCCCTGGGGCCAACGTCCTGACTTTC.

This chain uses TRBV2 with TRBJ1-2; 8 bases align to TRBD1. J lost 3 bases, V lost 5 bases, and 5 bases had no gene match. The CDR3 runs to 14 residues. Germline V lookup: CDR1 SNHLY, CDR2 FYNNEI. CDR3 protein: CASSSGQVYYGYTF. The CDR3 DNA follows: TGTGCCAGCAGTTCGGGACAGGTCTACTATGGCTACACCTTC. Filled out from reference TRBV2 and TRBJ1-2, the complete variable domain reads EPEVTQTPSHQVTQMGQEVILRCVPISNHLYFYWYRQILGQKVEFLVSFYNNEISEKSEIFDDQFSVERPDGSNFTLKIRSTKLEDSAMYFCASSSGQVYYGYTFGSGTRLTVV.

This chain joins TRBV10-3 and TRBJ1-6, with a weak D call TRBD1 (6 bases). This CDR3 has 15 residues. CDR1 is ENHRY and CDR2 is SYGVKD in the germline V gene. The CDR3 loop is CVSSEDGGAHSPLHF. The CDR3 bases are TGTGTCAGCAGTGAAGATGGGGGGGCGCATTCACCCCTCCACTTT.